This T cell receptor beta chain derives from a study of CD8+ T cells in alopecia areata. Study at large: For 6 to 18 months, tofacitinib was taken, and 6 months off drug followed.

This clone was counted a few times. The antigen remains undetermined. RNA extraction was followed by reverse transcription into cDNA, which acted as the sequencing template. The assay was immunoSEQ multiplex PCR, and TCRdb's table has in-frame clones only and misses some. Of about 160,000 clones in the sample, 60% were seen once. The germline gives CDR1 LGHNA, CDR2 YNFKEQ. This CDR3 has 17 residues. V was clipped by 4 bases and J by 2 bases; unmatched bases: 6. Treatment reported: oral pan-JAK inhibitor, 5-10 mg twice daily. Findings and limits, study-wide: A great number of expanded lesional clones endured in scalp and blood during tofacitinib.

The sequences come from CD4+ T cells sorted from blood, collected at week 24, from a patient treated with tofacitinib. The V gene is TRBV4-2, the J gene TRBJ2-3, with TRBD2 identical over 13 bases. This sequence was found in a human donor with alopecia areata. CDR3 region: CASSPTGLAGITDTQYF. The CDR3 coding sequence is TGTGCCAGCAGCCCAACGGGACTAGCGGGGATCACAGATACGCAGTATTTT.